Shown below are 27 T cell receptor beta chains from a single sample sequenced in a study of shared clonotypes between healthy human individuals. Naive CD8 cells lacked CD45RO, underwent positive selection for CCR7 and left out terminally differentiated effector memory CD45RA+ cells. Sequenced by immunoSEQ multiplex PCR; TCRdb stores in-frame clones only, minus some. The top ten clones hold under 2% of a sample with about 2.2 million clones, about 93% of them seen once. The sample consisted of naive CD8+ T cells from PBMCs. The receptors stem from a man between 18 and 35 years old in good health. Some clones in this sample may be carry-over from other donors' samples.

The chain links TRBV27 to TRBJ1-2; a possible D gene is TRBD1 (5 bases). The CDR3 contains 15 residues. Germline CDR1 and CDR2: MNHEY and SMNVEV (reference sequence). V dropped 8 bases and J dropped 3 bases, with 19 bases sitting between them. CDR3 DNA sequence: TGTGCCAGCCTCTCACTCGGGGGGACCGACTATGGCTACACCTTC. Translation: CASLSLGGTDYGYTF.

Only one count was recorded for this clone. This chain joins TRBV5-1 and TRBJ1-1; weak D call: TRBD1 (6 bases). Germline V gene sequence: CDR1 SGHRS, CDR2 YFSETQ. V was shortened by 10 bases and J by 3 bases, with 13 bases between the two germline ends. This CDR3 has 12 amino acids. Written as DNA, the CDR3 is TGCGCCTCGAGGGGGGGAGACACTGAAGCTTTCTTT. Translation: CASRGGDTEAFF.

The V call is TRBV27, the J call TRBJ2-1; D unresolved. The CDR3 is 16 amino acids. Germline CDR1 MNHEY, CDR2 SMNVEV (reference sequence). Trimming cost V 5 bases and J 8 bases, with 22 bases left between them. The CDR3: CASSLLGFRPGHEQFF. CDR3 nucleotides: TGTGCCAGCAGTCTCCTAGGCTTTCGGCCAGGCCATGAGCAGTTCTTC.

This chain joins TRBV29-1 and TRBJ2-5; tentative D call: TRBD1 (6 bases). Per germline, CDR1 SQVTM and CDR2 ANQGSEA. The CDR3 is 11 amino acids. The CDR3 sequence: CSRTRGETQYF. The CDR3 DNA is TGCTCCCGTACGAGGGGGGAGACCCAGTACTTC.

This clone was seen a few times. CDR3 sequence (DNA): TGTGCCATCAGTGATGAGGGACAGCGTGAAGCTTTCTTT. This translates into CAISDEGQREAFF. This chain links TRBV10-3 with TRBJ1-1; 7 nucleotides match TRBD1. V gave up 3 bases and J gave up 7 bases; unmatched junction bases: 5. CDR1 and CDR2 from the germline V gene are ENHRY and SYGVKD. The CDR3 has 13 amino acids.

This chain connects TRBV5-6 to TRBJ1-5; 7 bases map to TRBD1. The germline V gene has CDR1 SGHDT and CDR2 YYEEEE. This CDR3 region has 14 residues. Germline trimming cut 3 bases from V and 8 bases from J; bases unmatched to any gene: 8. CDR3 DNA sequence: TGTGCCAGCAGCTACGGGACAGCCCCGGAGCCCCAGCATTTT. This sequence encodes CASSYGTAPEPQHF.

The CDR3 loop is CASIGWEQGENIQYF. The CDR3 DNA follows: TGTGCCAGCATCGGCTGGGAGCAGGGAGAAAACATTCAGTACTTC. The chain employs TRBV6-6 and TRBJ2-4; D tentatively fits TRBD1 or TRBD2 (5 bases each). The germline V and J ends were trimmed by 7 bases and 5 bases, with 18 bases remaining between them. The CDR3 has 15 amino acids. Germline V gives CDR1 MNHNY, CDR2 SVGAGI (reference sequence).

This chain uses TRBV28 with TRBJ1-5; unclear D gene. V shed 10 bases and J shed 0 bases, with 25 bases lying between them. CDR1 and CDR2 (germline): MDHEN, SYDVKM. CDR3 length: 18 amino acids. The CDR3 sequence: CATLPFRHSRYSNQPQHF. For the CDR3, the DNA is TGTGCCACCCTACCTTTTCGACACAGCCGATATAGCAATCAGCCCCAGCATTTT.

In this sample, this clone turned up a few times. The chain couples TRBV10-3 to TRBJ2-2; D gene uncertain. There are 14 residues in the CDR3. Trimming cost V 6 bases and J 2 bases, with 10 bases left between them. Germline loops: CDR1 ENHRY, CDR2 SYGVKD. CDR3 residues: CAIRLGPNTGELFF. DNA of the CDR3: TGTGCCATCAGATTGGGCCCTAACACCGGGGAGCTGTTTTTT.

The rearrangement joins TRBV27 to TRBJ2-7; 8 nucleotides match TRBD2. CDR3 length equals 14 residues. Germline trimming cut 2 bases from V and 9 bases from J; bases unmatched to any gene: 9. Germline V CDR1 and CDR2: MNHEY, SMNVEV (reference sequence). In DNA form, the CDR3 reads TGTGCCAGCAGTTTAGTACTAGCGGATGGTGCGCAGTACTTC. It codes for CASSLVLADGAQYF.

V is TRBV6-5 and J is TRBJ1-1; D is unresolved. Germline V gene sequence: CDR1 MNHEY, CDR2 SVGAGI. V dropped 2 bases and J dropped 6 bases, with 13 bases sitting between them. The CDR3 has 14 residues. The CDR3 loop is CASSYAPGSPEAFF. The DNA for the CDR3 is TGTGCCAGCAGTTACGCACCGGGGTCCCCTGAAGCTTTCTTT.

Concerning this clone: Other DNA variants within this sample encode the same CDR3. The chain is built from TRBV19 and TRBJ1-5; 10 bases agree with TRBD1. The CDR3 sequence is 15 residues long. Trimming cost V 4 bases and J 4 bases; bases outside gene matches: 4. Germline lookup yields CDR1 LNHDA and CDR2 SQIVND (reference sequence). This CDR3 reads CASSTRDRGNQPQHF. Here the CDR3 DNA reads TGTGCCAGTAGTACCCGGGACAGGGGAAATCAGCCCCAGCATTTT. The entire variable domain, with the rest obtained from reference TRBV19 and TRBJ1-5, is as follows: DGGITQSPKYLFRKEGQNVTLSCEQNLNHDAMYWYRQDPGQGLRLIYYSQIVNDFQKGDIAEGYSVSREKKESFPLTVTSAQKNPTAFYLCASSTRDRGNQPQHFGDGTRLSIL.

In the case of this clone: At one end, the junction sequence differs from germline, possibly due to a read error. The chain couples TRBV27 to TRBJ2-1; D might be TRBD1 (7 bases). This CDR3 spans 13 amino acids. Germline V CDR1 and CDR2: MNHEY, SMNVEV (reference sequence). CDR3 region: CKAGTARYNEQFF. As DNA, the CDR3 is TGCAAGGCGGGGACAGCTCGATACAATGAGCAGTTCTTC.

This sequence joins TRBV4-1 and TRBJ2-7, with 11 bases lining up with TRBD1. Germline lookup yields CDR1 MGHRA and CDR2 YSYEKL. After removal of 1 base from V and 3 bases from J, the junction contained 5 bases not matched to a gene. The length of the CDR3 is 16 residues. CDR3: CASSQGMGQGVYEQYF. CDR3 coding DNA: TGCGCCAGCAGCCAAGGTATGGGACAGGGGGTCTACGAGCAGTACTTC.

This clone was recorded once. This sequence joins TRBV7-8 and TRBJ1-3; TRBD1 might be the D (5 bases). The length of the CDR3 is 16 residues. V lost 5 bases and J lost 3, with 17 bases in between. The germline CDR1 and CDR2 sequences are SGHVS and FQNEAQ. CDR3 nucleotides: TGTGCCAGCAGCGGTGGGGGGGAAGCTATTGGAAACACCATATATTTT. The encoded protein is CASSGGGEAIGNTIYF.

The V gene is TRBV7-2, the J gene TRBJ2-2; maybe TRBD1 (5 bases). This CDR3 is 13 amino acids long. Per germline, CDR1 SGHTA and CDR2 FQGNSA. Trimming shortened V by 5 bases and J by 6 bases, and 10 bases separated the two germline ends. As DNA, the CDR3 is TGTGCCAGCAGCCCGCAGGGTCCCGGGGAGCTGTTTTTT. Residues: CASSPQGPGELFF.

This chain connects TRBV2 to TRBJ2-1; D is possibly TRBD1 or TRBD2 (5 bases each). Germline CDR1 and CDR2: SNHLY and FYNNEI. The CDR3 is made up of 13 amino acids. V lost 7 bases, J lost 7 bases, and 14 bases lay in between. CDR3 sequence: CASTGKGWNEQFF. CDR3 DNA: TGTGCCAGCACGGGGAAGGGGTGGAATGAGCAGTTCTTC.

V is TRBV10-3 and J is TRBJ1-5; 7 bases line up with TRBD1. The CDR3 spans 15 residues. The V segment lost 6 bases and the J segment 3 bases; nucleotides outside the gene matches: 8. From germline, CDR1 is ENHRY and CDR2 SYGVKD. The CDR3 sequence is CAISQPDRFNQPQHF. In nucleotides, the CDR3 is TGTGCCATCAGCCAACCGGACAGGTTCAATCAGCCCCAGCATTTT.

This clone has only one observation. The chain recombines TRBV5-1 with TRBJ2-1; 9 nucleotides line up with TRBD2. The CDR3 is 13 amino acids. Trimming took 2 bases from V and 10 from J; bases not matched to a gene: 4. The germline gives CDR1 SGHRS, CDR2 YFSETQ. CDR3 sequence reads: CASSFASGMEQFF. The CDR3 nucleotides are TGCGCCAGCAGCTTCGCTAGCGGGATGGAGCAGTTCTTC. The full variable domain, rest sourced from reference TRBV5-1 and TRBJ2-1, is KAGVTQTPRYLIKTRGQQVTLSCSPISGHRSVSWYQQTPGQGLQFLFEYFSETQRNKGNFPGRFSGRQFSNSRSEMNVSTLELGDSALYLCASSFASGMEQFFGPGTRLTVL.

The rearrangement uses TRBV20-1 and TRBJ2-3; D might be TRBD1 (5 bases). The CDR3 totals 11 residues. Germline loops: CDR1 DFQATT, CDR2 SNEGSKA (reference sequence). The CDR3 DNA reads as TGCAGGCTCCAGGGCCCCGATACGCAGTATTTT. Amino acids: CRLQGPDTQYF.

Remarks on this clone: The same CDR3 also results from other DNA sequences found in this sample. The chain joins TRBV5-6 to TRBJ1-1; D unresolved. The CDR3 consists of 14 residues. V was cut by 0 bases and J by 1 base, with 7 bases left in between. Germline V gives CDR1 SGHDT, CDR2 YYEEEE. Written as DNA, the CDR3 is TGTGCCAGCAGCTTGGGAGTGGGGAACACTGAAGCTTTCTTT. It specifies CASSLGVGNTEAFF.

V and J are TRBV4-3 and TRBJ2-7; the D call may be TRBD1 or TRBD2 (5 bases each). Germline V gives CDR1 LGHNA, CDR2 YSLEER. With 2 bases removed from V and 4 bases from J, the gap between germline ends came to 12 bases. The CDR3 has 14 residues. In DNA, the CDR3 is TGCGCCAGCAGCCAACGGATGGGGGAGTACGAGCAGTACTTC. Translating gives CASSQRMGEYEQYF.

The chain recombines TRBV7-8 with TRBJ2-7; D may be TRBD1 (6 bases). CDR1 SGHVS and CDR2 FQNEAQ come from the germline V gene. V lost 0 bases to trimming and J lost 5 bases, with 20 bases between them. The CDR3 sequence is 17 residues long. The CDR3: CASSLAGKLGTIHEQYF. The CDR3 DNA reads TGTGCCAGCAGCTTAGCTGGCAAACTCGGGACAATCCACGAGCAGTACTTC.

The chain carries TRBV27 and TRBJ2-7; D is perhaps TRBD2 (6 bases). V lost 6 bases and J lost 7, with 22 bases in between. The CDR3 loop spans 15 amino acids. CDR1 is MNHEY and CDR2 is SMNVEV in the germline V gene (reference sequence). CDR3 in amino acids: CASSPDPGVFLEQYF. The CDR3, as DNA: TGTGCCAGCAGCCCTGATCCGGGAGTTTTCCTTGAGCAGTACTTC.

This clone has only one observation. The chain is built from TRBV9 and TRBJ2-1, with 7 bases lining up with TRBD1. CDR3 size: 16 residues. From germline, CDR1 is SGDLS and CDR2 YYNGEE. V shed 3 bases, J shed 10 bases, and the junction held 16 bases outside the gene matches. CDR3 in amino acids: CASSGLRGGFQSEQFF. In nucleotides, the CDR3 is TGTGCCAGCAGCGGATTACGAGGGGGCTTCCAAAGCGAGCAGTTCTTC.

The J gene is TRBJ2-7, the V gene TRBV14, with 13 bases matching TRBD2. CDR3 size: 16 residues. Germline V gene sequence: CDR1 SGHDN, CDR2 FVKESK. Trimming removed 2 bases from V and 4 bases from J; junction bases left unmatched: 5. CDR3 DNA sequence: TGTGCCAGCAGCCAAACACTAGCGGGAGGGCCGTACGAGCAGTACTTC. This translates into CASSQTLAGGPYEQYF.

The chain couples TRBV6-1 to TRBJ1-1; D is undetermined. CDR1 and CDR2 from the germline V gene are MNHNS and SASEGT. The CDR3 length is 12 residues. Trimming left V 2 bases short and J 9 bases short, with 10 bases between. The CDR3 DNA is TGTGCCAGCAGTGAATTGATCAGAAAAGCTTTCTTT. Translating it yields CASSELIRKAFF.